The 2 T cell receptor beta chains presented below share a single source sample, sequenced in a study of CD8+CD57+ T cells in acquired aplastic anemia. Genomic DNA served as template for TCR beta VDJ and CDR3 profiling. TCRdb re-analysed the reads in MiXCR, keeping a single row per CDR3 protein. Counted here are roughly 120,000 distinct CDR3 sequences, about 60% occurring once; the ten biggest clones make up 25% to 30%. All patients picked for sequencing had shown, by flow cytometry, an expansion of CD8+CD57+ cells. The specimen sequenced was sorted CD4+, CD8+, or CD8+CD57+ T cells (not recorded which) from PBMCs. The receptor source for this set is a human donor with aplastic anemia.

The chain employs TRBV7-3 and TRBJ2-7; D unresolved. This CDR3 has 13 residues. Between the trimmed V and J ends, which lost 2 bases and 2 bases, there was a span of 7 bases. CDR1 and CDR2 (germline): SGHTA, FQGTGA. The CDR3 region is CASSLGWAYEQYF. In DNA, the CDR3 is TGTGCCAGCAGCTTAGGTTGGGCCTACGAGCAGTACTTC.

The chain joins TRBV5-4 to TRBJ2-5, with 9 bases aligning to TRBD2. The CDR3 is 15 residues long. Germline V gene sequence: CDR1 SGHNT, CDR2 YYREEE (reference sequence). The ends lost 3 bases at V and 5 bases at J; junction bases unmatched: 8. CDR3 protein: CASSSVPSGTETQYF. The CDR3, as DNA: TGTGCCAGCAGCTCCGTACCTAGCGGGACGGAGACCCAGTACTTC.